This T cell receptor (beta chain) was captured by sequencing in a study of long-term antiretroviral therapy in people with HIV. Study in general: Some samples came about a decade before the 2015 immediate-ART recommendation, and these were the earliest. Findings and caveats of the study: Patients on ART gained diversity, which nonetheless stayed below transplant donor controls.

Survey level was the resolution at which the v3.0 immunoSEQ assay ran. 40,000-50,000 T-cell genomes per sample were the sequencing target. Clones were sequenced by immunoSEQ multiplex PCR, and TCRdb holds only the in-frame ones, with some missing. In the table there are 30,000 to 35,000 clones, roughly 74% of which are singletons. Every specimen provided about 0.95-11 million cryopreserved PBMC before DNA extraction took place. By proportion, this clone is medium-sized. Its antigen remains unidentified. CDR3 size: 15 residues. Trimming took 5 bases from V and 5 from J, leaving 16 bases between them. Germline lookup yields CDR1 LNHDA and CDR2 SQIVND (reference sequence).

This TCR was sampled from a man between 45 and 60 years old with HIV. The specimen was unsorted PBMCs, collected 3 years after starting antiretroviral therapy. The rearrangement joins TRBV19 to TRBJ1-5; the D gene is possibly TRBD1 (6 bases). The CDR3 loop reads CASSAREGGHQPQHF. The CDR3 DNA sequence: TGTGCCAGTAGTGCCCGAGAGGGGGGGCATCAGCCCCAGCATTTT.